The 14 T cell receptor beta chains presented below share a single source sample, sequenced in a study of blood T cell repertoires in COVID-19 (dated by TCRdb to 2018 to 2021). The library was made by the immunoSEQ multiplex PCR assay. TCRdb provides this immuneACCESS table in a form limited to in-frame rearrangements. Some clones are lacking; in checked studies, under half of them reflect an unresolved V gene, and why the rest are absent is not known. In this sample the table shows under 350,000 clones, about 89% of which occur a single time. The ten largest clones represent approximately 4.2% of the sample. Sequenced sample: peripheral blood. These TCRs come from a man aged 35 to 55 with acute or convalescent COVID-19.

This clone was counted once. This rearrangement joins TRBV4-1 to TRBJ1-1; TRBD1 aligns across 7 bases. CDR1 and CDR2 from the germline V gene are MGHRA and YSYEKL. V shed 0 bases and J 4 bases; nucleotides not matched to a gene: 5. The CDR3 runs to 15 residues. This CDR3 reads CASSQEAQGGTEAFF. Here the CDR3 DNA reads TGCGCCAGCAGCCAAGAAGCGCAGGGGGGCACTGAAGCTTTCTTT.

The chain has TRBV25-1 and TRBJ1-2; TRBD1 is a possible D gene (5 bases). Trimming cost V 4 bases and J 2 bases, with 8 bases left between them. There are 13 residues in the CDR3. Germline V gives CDR1 MGHDK, CDR2 SYGVNS. The CDR3: CASSVQENYGYTF. CDR3 nucleotides: TGTGCCAGCAGTGTACAGGAGAACTATGGCTACACCTTC.

V and J are TRBV29-1 and TRBJ2-3; 9 bases agree with TRBD1. Germline trimming cut 6 bases from V and 5 bases from J; bases unmatched to any gene: 6. Germline V gene data show CDR1 as SQVTM and CDR2 as ANQGSEA. CDR3 length equals 13 residues. CDR3 protein: CSVDDRGKDTQYF. Written as DNA, the CDR3 is TGCAGCGTAGACGACAGGGGGAAAGATACGCAGTATTTT.

This chain links TRBV12-5 with TRBJ2-1; perhaps TRBD1 as D (7 bases). Trimming took 3 bases from V and 4 from J, leaving 19 bases between them. CDR1 is LGHNT, CDR2 FRNRAP, per germline. The CDR3 covers 17 residues. The CDR3 coding sequence is TGTGCTAGTGGTTTCTCCCTGATGGAGGGGGCTTACAATGAGCAGTTCTTC. This sequence encodes CASGFSLMEGAYNEQFF.

CDR3 nucleotide sequence: TGTGCCAGCAGTGAGGCGTCAGGGGGCGGTTTTCCCGCTCCTGAGCAGTACTTC. Translating gives CASSEASGGGFPAPEQYF. The chain recombines TRBV6-1 with TRBJ2-7; 8 bases map to TRBD1. CDR1 MNHNS and CDR2 SASEGT come from the germline V gene. The junction had 20 bases not matched to a gene; V was cut back by 3 bases and J by 7 bases. The CDR3 extends over 18 amino acids.

V and J are TRBV7-8 and TRBJ1-2; TRBD1 might be the D (5 bases). The CDR3 is 13 amino acids. The V end was cut by 5 bases, the J end by 3 bases, with 10 bases between. Germline V gives CDR1 SGHVS, CDR2 FQNEAQ. The DNA for the CDR3 is TGTGCCAGCAGCCCCCCGGGGGACTATGGCTACACCTTC. This translates into CASSPPGDYGYTF.

The CDR3 nucleotides are TGTGCCAGTAGTTGGGGGGTCGGTCCCGCCTACGAGCAGTACTTC. Residues: CASSWGVGPAYEQYF. This sequence joins TRBV19 and TRBJ2-7, with D perhaps matching TRBD2 (6 bases). CDR3 length: 15 amino acids. With 5 bases removed from V and 2 bases from J, the gap between germline ends came to 16 bases. CDR1 is LNHDA and CDR2 is SQIVND in the germline V gene (reference sequence).

In its sample, this clone was seen once. The chain joins TRBV19 to TRBJ1-2; no reliable D call. This CDR3 is 14 amino acids long. The ends were cut back, 3 bases at V and 1 base at J, with 9 bases in the middle. Germline CDR1 reads LNHDA; CDR2 reads SQIVND (reference sequence). CDR3 nucleotide sequence: TGTGCCAGTAGTATTCCGTTTTTTAACTATGGCTACACCTTC. Translating it yields CASSIPFFNYGYTF. The full variable domain, rest sourced from reference TRBV19 and TRBJ1-2, is DGGITQSPKYLFRKEGQNVTLSCEQNLNHDAMYWYRQDPGQGLRLIYYSQIVNDFQKGDIAEGYSVSREKKESFPLTVTSAQKNPTAFYLCASSIPFFNYGYTFGSGTRLTVV.

V is TRBV7-9 and J is TRBJ1-4; D unresolved. Deletions cut 5 bases from V and 3 bases from J, with 19 bases between. Germline V lookup: CDR1 SEHNR, CDR2 FQNEAQ (reference sequence). The CDR3 loop spans 17 amino acids. CDR3 in amino acids: CASSPTLREGANEKLFF. The CDR3 DNA reads TGTGCCAGCAGCCCCACTCTACGGGAGGGAGCTAATGAAAAACTGTTTTTT.

The J gene is TRBJ2-1, the V gene TRBV19; a possible D gene is TRBD1 (6 bases). CDR1 is LNHDA and CDR2 is SQIVND in the germline V gene (reference sequence). V lost 10 bases and J 3 bases, leaving 13 bases between the germline ends. This CDR3 is 13 amino acids long. The CDR3 here is CAIQGDNYNEQFF. Written as DNA, the CDR3 is TGTGCCATACAGGGTGATAACTACAATGAGCAGTTCTTC.

CDR3 protein: CASSLVGAYEQYF. DNA of the CDR3: TGTGCCAGCAGCTTGGTCGGGGCCTACGAGCAGTACTTC. The chain joins TRBV7-9 to TRBJ2-7; D is possibly TRBD2 (5 bases). Germline V gene data show CDR1 as SEHNR and CDR2 as FQNEAQ (reference sequence). Trimming pared 3 bases from V and 2 bases from J, leaving 8 bases between. There are 13 residues in the CDR3.

This CDR3 reads CASSQGTGGAYGYTF. The DNA for the CDR3 is TGCGCCAGCAGCCAAGGGACAGGGGGCGCCTATGGCTACACCTTC. V is TRBV4-1 and J is TRBJ1-2; 11 bases match TRBD1. The germline gives CDR1 MGHRA, CDR2 YSYEKL. Losses at the gene ends were 1 base for V and 4 bases for J; bases not matched to a gene: 2. CDR3 length: 15 residues.

V gene TRBV6-5 combines with J gene TRBJ1-1, with D perhaps matching TRBD1 (6 bases). The V and J ends lost 5 bases and 0 bases respectively, with 7 bases between them. CDR1 is MNHEY and CDR2 is SVGAGI in the germline V gene. This CDR3 spans 13 amino acids. CDR3 sequence (DNA): TGTGCCAGCAGTCGACAGGTGAACACTGAAGCTTTCTTT. Translation: CASSRQVNTEAFF.

The chain links TRBV5-6 to TRBJ2-1; no clear D gene. Germline-derived CDR1 and CDR2 are SGHDT and YYEEEE. The CDR3 is 12 amino acids. V was trimmed by 3 bases and J by 8 bases, leaving 9 bases between them. CDR3 region: CASSSGWDEQFF. The CDR3 DNA is TGTGCCAGCAGCTCCGGGTGGGATGAGCAGTTCTTC.